These 27 T cell receptor beta chains share one sample of origin, sequenced in a study of CXCR3-negative and CXCR3-positive naive CD8 T cells. The authors prepared UMI-labeled TRB cDNA libraries by 5' RACE. Following a re-call of the 5' RACE reads, TCRdb has one entry per CDR3 protein and lacks DNA. The sample's table shows 37,000 or so distinct CDR3 sequences. The sample was memory CD8+ T cells from blood. Every receptor here comes from a human donor in good health. Some clones in this sample may be carry-over from other donors' samples.

The J gene is TRBJ2-7, the V gene TRBV7-9. Germline V lookup: CDR1 SEHNR, CDR2 FQNEAQ (reference sequence). The CDR3 sequence is 13 residues long. CDR3 region: CASSQSSSYEQYF. The full variable domain, rest sourced from reference TRBV7-9 and TRBJ2-7, is DTGVSQNPRHKITKRGQNVTFRCDPISEHNRLYWYRQTLGQGPEFLTYFQNEAQLEKSRLLSDRFSAERPKGSFSTLEIQRTEQGDSAMYLCASSQSSSYEQYFGPGTRLTVT.

This chain connects TRBV20-1 to TRBJ2-2; TCRdb returns TRBD1, unconfirmable since there is no DNA. CDR1 DFQATT and CDR2 SNEGSKA come from the germline V gene (reference sequence). The CDR3 covers 15 residues. Here the CDR3 reads CSARDPGRETGELFF.

V is TRBV14 and J is TRBJ2-1; TCRdb proposes TRBD1, but this gene call is untestable without DNA. The CDR3 is 14 amino acids. Germline V gene lookup returns CDR1 SGHDN and CDR2 FVKESK. CDR3: CASSHWGSYNEQFF.

The chain recombines TRBV7-3 with TRBJ1-6. Per germline, CDR1 SGHTA and CDR2 FQGTGA. The CDR3 is 17 residues long. The chain's CDR3 is CASSLAARGTINSPLHF.

This chain joins TRBV6-5 and TRBJ2-1; with no DNA, the TCRdb D assignment of TRBD2 cannot be verified. The CDR3 runs 17 residues. The germline V gene has CDR1 MNHEY and CDR2 SVGAGI. The CDR3 spells CASSPALERGDYNEQFF.

J is TRBJ1-1 and V is TRBV29-1; the TCRdb call, TRBD1, lacks DNA for checking. The CDR3 spans 13 residues. Germline CDR1 SQVTM, CDR2 ANQGSEA. This CDR3 reads CSVDQGLNTEAFF.

The genes are TRBV5-1 and TRBJ2-1. The CDR3 is 16 residues long. Looked up from germline, CDR1 is SGHRS and CDR2 is YFSETQ. This chain's CDR3 is CASSLALGVSYNEQFF. The complete variable domain, with remaining parts taken from reference TRBV5-1 and TRBJ2-1, reads KAGVTQTPRYLIKTRGQQVTLSCSPISGHRSVSWYQQTPGQGLQFLFEYFSETQRNKGNFPGRFSGRQFSNSRSEMNVSTLELGDSALYLCASSLALGVSYNEQFFGPGTRLTVL.

V usage is TRBV28 and J usage is TRBJ2-1; the D call from TCRdb, TRBD2, cannot be confirmed without DNA. The CDR3 extends over 15 amino acids. CDR1 is MDHEN and CDR2 is SYDVKM in the germline V gene. CDR3 amino acids: CASSPTSGGGYEQFF.

The genes are TRBV29-1 and TRBJ2-5; TCRdb lists TRBD2, though no DNA is available to test this call. The germline V gene encodes CDR1 SQVTM and CDR2 ANQGSEA. CDR3 size: 15 residues. The CDR3 sequence: CSVDPLAREQETQYF.

The chain employs TRBV4-3 and TRBJ1-2; absent DNA, TCRdb's TRBD1 call cannot be checked. The CDR3 runs to 15 residues. The germline gives CDR1 LGHNA, CDR2 YSLEER. CDR3 in amino acids: CASSQDAAPESGYTF.

This sequence joins TRBV18 and TRBJ2-4; TCRdb indicates TRBD1, and absent DNA this call remains unverified. Germline V CDR1 and CDR2: KGHSH, LQKENI. This CDR3 has 15 amino acids. CDR3 protein: CASSPPGTVVNIQYF.

This sequence joins TRBV20-1 and TRBJ2-3; the D call from TCRdb, TRBD2, cannot be confirmed without DNA. CDR3 size: 14 residues. The germline gives CDR1 DFQATT, CDR2 SNEGSKA (reference sequence). The CDR3: CSASGLAEHSAQYF.

The CDR3 spells CASSFHPPNYGYTF. The chain combines TRBV6-5 with TRBJ1-2. The CDR3 is 14 residues long. Germline lookup yields CDR1 MNHEY and CDR2 SVGAGI.

The chain combines TRBV6-5 with TRBJ2-1. In germline, CDR1 is MNHEY, CDR2 SVGAGI. The length of the CDR3 is 13 residues. CDR3 residues: CASSYSTTDEQFF.

The V and J genes are TRBV4-1 and TRBJ2-1. The CDR3 totals 15 residues. Germline V lookup: CDR1 MGHRA, CDR2 YSYEKL. CDR3 region: CASSQHGSLLNEQFF.

This chain links TRBV5-1 with TRBJ1-2; TCRdb designates TRBD1, a call that cannot be tested without DNA. The CDR3 has 14 amino acids. CDR1 and CDR2 (germline): SGHRS, YFSETQ. The CDR3: CASSPGQGLDGYTF.

V and J are TRBV12-3 or TRBV12-4 and TRBJ2-5; TCRdb lists TRBD1, though no DNA is available to test this call. This CDR3 is built from 19 residues. CDR3 in amino acids: CASSWWSRDEPGRGETQYF.

This chain connects TRBV15 to TRBJ2-5; lacking DNA, the TRBD2 call made by TCRdb goes unchecked. Germline CDR1 and CDR2: LNHNV and YYDKDF (reference sequence). The CDR3 spans 16 residues. The CDR3 here is CATSSTSGGLGQTQYF.

The CDR3 loop reads CASSSRAGGAQTYNEQFF. This chain joins TRBV12-3 or TRBV12-4 and TRBJ2-1; TCRdb gives TRBD1 as the D gene, but with no DNA this cannot be confirmed. The CDR3 has 18 residues.

The J gene is TRBJ1-2, the V gene TRBV14; TCRdb proposes TRBD1, but this gene call is untestable without DNA. CDR1 is SGHDN and CDR2 is FVKESK in the germline V gene. The CDR3 runs to 12 residues. CDR3 protein: CASSQRRTGRVF.

The chain employs TRBV7-3 and TRBJ2-3. CDR1 is SGHTA, CDR2 FQGTGA, per germline. The CDR3 loop spans 13 amino acids. CDR3 sequence reads: CASSSSSTDTQYF.

The rearrangement links TRBV28 to TRBJ2-1. The CDR3 is 14 residues long. The germline V gene encodes CDR1 MDHEN and CDR2 SYDVKM. The chain's CDR3 is CASSLHSSYNEQFF.

This rearrangement joins TRBV7-2 to TRBJ2-7. The length of the CDR3 is 14 residues. Germline V CDR1 and CDR2: SGHTA, FQGNSA. CDR3 residues: CASSFTGSSYEQYF.

The chain uses TRBV2 and TRBJ2-1; as DNA is missing, the TRBD1 call by TCRdb cannot be tested. CDR1 is SNHLY and CDR2 is FYNNEI in the germline V gene. This CDR3 is built from 13 residues. CDR3 sequence: CASSGGGYNEQFF.

CDR3 sequence reads: CASADSYEQYF. J is TRBJ2-7 and V is TRBV5-1. From germline, CDR1 is SGHRS and CDR2 YFSETQ. The CDR3 has 11 residues.

The chain links TRBV6-2 or TRBV6-3 to TRBJ2-5; absent DNA, TCRdb's TRBD1 call cannot be checked. The germline CDR1 and CDR2 sequences are MNHEY and SVGEGT. The CDR3 sequence is 13 residues long. CDR3 residues: CAALGAEQETQYF.

V usage is TRBV27 and J usage is TRBJ2-3; there is no DNA to check the TCRdb D call of TRBD2. The V gene's germline CDR1 is MNHEY and CDR2 SMNVEV (reference sequence). The CDR3 has 16 amino acids. CDR3 loop: CASSPGLAGGPSNPYF.